A single sample is the source of the 14 T cell receptor beta chains below, sequenced in a study of blood T cell repertoires in COVID-19. TCRdb's copy holds only in-frame clones and misses some; the assay was immunoSEQ multiplex PCR. Here the sample spans approximately 200,000 clones, roughly 86% being singletons. The sequenced sample consisted of PBMCs or T cells enriched from blood (not recorded which). The receptors derive from a young man with acute COVID-19.

CDR3 protein: CASSPLAGDGYEQYF. The CDR3 region has the DNA TGTGCCAGCAGTCCCTTAGCGGGAGATGGCTACGAGCAGTACTTC. The V and J genes are TRBV27 and TRBJ2-7; 9 bases match TRBD2. CDR3 length: 15 residues. The V gene end was trimmed by 5 bases and the J gene end by 3 bases; junction bases not matched to a gene: 8. The V gene's germline CDR1 is MNHEY and CDR2 SMNVEV (reference sequence).

This clone has only a few counts. The chain links TRBV29-1 to TRBJ1-1; D remains ambiguous. This CDR3 comprises 13 residues. V lost 1 base and J lost 0, with 6 bases in between. CDR1 SQVTM and CDR2 ANQGSEA come from the germline V gene. The CDR3 sequence: CSVEGEMNTEAFF. DNA of the CDR3: TGCAGCGTTGAAGGCGAGATGAACACTGAAGCTTTCTTT.

The table lists this clone with a few counts. The chain recombines TRBV28 with TRBJ1-1; the D is unclear. V lost 5 bases and J 1 base, leaving 14 bases between the germline ends. Germline-derived CDR1 and CDR2 are MDHEN and SYDVKM. The CDR3 covers 15 residues. CDR3 sequence: CASSPYLGGNTEAFF. DNA of the CDR3: TGTGCCAGCAGTCCCTACCTGGGAGGGAACACTGAAGCTTTCTTT.

The chain has TRBV11-3 and TRBJ2-5, with D possibly matching TRBD1 (5 bases). From germline, CDR1 is SGHNT and CDR2 YENEEA. The CDR3 sequence is 13 residues long. V was pared by 5 bases and J by 1 base, with 8 bases between. The CDR3 DNA follows: TGTGCCAGCAGCGCAGGGTTCCAAGAGACCCAGTACTTC. Its translation: CASSAGFQETQYF.

The J gene is TRBJ2-3, the V gene TRBV5-8; 9 nucleotides match TRBD2. The germline gives CDR1 SGHTS, CDR2 YDEGEE. Losses at the gene ends were 6 bases for V and 4 bases for J; bases not matched to a gene: 3. This CDR3 comprises 13 residues. The CDR3 region is CASIIAGADTQYF. CDR3 coding DNA: TGTGCCAGCATAATAGCGGGAGCAGATACGCAGTATTTT.

The CDR3 sequence: CASALRAGEGEQFF. The CDR3 bases are TGTGCCAGCGCCTTAAGAGCGGGAGAAGGTGAGCAGTTCTTC. The chain links TRBV2 to TRBJ2-1, with TRBD2 matching over 8 bases. This CDR3 spans 14 amino acids. The V and J ends lost 8 bases and 9 bases, in that order; junction bases with no gene match: 12. CDR1 is SNHLY and CDR2 is FYNNEI in the germline V gene.

As to this clone: The junction departs from germline at one end; a sequencing error may be responsible. V usage is TRBV6-5 and J usage is TRBJ1-1; TRBD1 might be the D (5 bases). Germline V lookup: CDR1 MNHEY, CDR2 SVGAGI. The length of the CDR3 is 15 residues. In nucleotides, the CDR3 is TGTGCCAGTAGTTTGGGGGGAAATCGGAACACTGAAGCTTTCTTT. It yields the protein CASSLGGNRNTEAFF.

This clone was detected once. The V gene is TRBV13, the J gene TRBJ2-1; 13 bases agree with TRBD2. The CDR3 is made up of 18 amino acids. In germline, CDR1 is PRHDT, CDR2 FYEKMQ (reference sequence). V shed 8 bases and J 7 bases; nucleotides not matched to a gene: 17. The CDR3 bases are TGTGCCAGCCGACGGGCAGACCTTCGACTAGCGGGAGGTAATGAGCAGTTCTTC. This sequence encodes CASRRADLRLAGGNEQFF.

The chain combines TRBV28 with TRBJ2-7; 7 bases agree with TRBD1. CDR3 length equals 14 residues. CDR1 is MDHEN and CDR2 is SYDVKM in the germline V gene. Losses at the gene ends were 7 bases for V and 2 bases for J; bases not matched to a gene: 8. In nucleotides, the CDR3 is TGTGCCAGCACTCCCGACAGGGCGACCTACGAGCAGTACTTC. Protein sequence: CASTPDRATYEQYF. The full variable domain, in which reference TRBV28 and TRBJ2-7 provide the parts outside the CDR3, is DVKVTQSSRYLVKRTGEKVFLECVQDMDHENMFWYRQDPGLGLRLIYFSYDVKMKEKGDIPEGYSVSREKKERFSLILESASTNQTSMYLCASTPDRATYEQYFGPGTRLTVT.

The chain employs TRBV19 and TRBJ2-1; D may be TRBD2 (5 bases). V was pared by 3 bases and J by 5 bases, with 11 bases between. In germline, CDR1 is LNHDA, CDR2 SQIVND (reference sequence). The CDR3 totals 14 residues. CDR3 DNA: TGTGCCAGTAGTATTGGGAGCCCGAACAATGAGCAGTTCTTC. Its protein product is CASSIGSPNNEQFF. Full variable domain (outside the CDR3, taken from reference TRBV19 and TRBJ2-1): DGGITQSPKYLFRKEGQNVTLSCEQNLNHDAMYWYRQDPGQGLRLIYYSQIVNDFQKGDIAEGYSVSREKKESFPLTVTSAQKNPTAFYLCASSIGSPNNEQFFGPGTRLTVL.

The gene calls are TRBV12-3 or TRBV12-4 and TRBJ2-1; the D gene is possibly TRBD2 (6 bases). Trimming shortened V by 4 bases and J by 6 bases, and 10 bases separated the two germline ends. The CDR3 is 13 residues long. CDR3 sequence reads: CASSSGLINEQFF. In DNA form, the CDR3 reads TGTGCCAGCAGTTCCGGACTAATCAATGAGCAGTTCTTC.

This chain connects TRBV28 to TRBJ1-4; 9 bases match TRBD1. Germline CDR1 and CDR2: MDHEN and SYDVKM. With 10 bases clipped from V and 8 bases from J, the junction kept 11 bases outside the gene matches. There are 14 residues in the CDR3. CDR3 residues: CATRTGGGWEKLFF. In DNA, the CDR3 is TGTGCCACCAGAACAGGGGGCGGCTGGGAAAAACTGTTTTTT.

The chain joins TRBV29-1 to TRBJ2-7, with 8 bases aligning to TRBD2. The CDR3 covers 14 residues. V was clipped by 7 bases and J by 5 bases; unmatched bases: 13. Germline V lookup: CDR1 SQVTM, CDR2 ANQGSEA. The CDR3 reads CSANSGTSVNEQYF. As DNA, the CDR3 is TGCAGCGCAAATTCCGGGACTAGTGTCAACGAGCAGTACTTC.

The CDR3 DNA sequence: TGTGCCTGGAGTGGGGACAGCTCCTATAATTCACCCCTCCACTTT. As protein: CAWSGDSSYNSPLHF. V is TRBV30 and J is TRBJ1-6; 7 bases fit TRBD1. The CDR3 is made up of 15 amino acids. CDR1 and CDR2 (germline): GTSNPN, SVGIG (reference sequence). The J segment lost 0 bases and the V segment lost 1 base, leaving 0 bases of the junction unmatched.